This TCR beta chain was profiled in a study of cytomegalovirus exposure and HLA in healthy donors. Study-level points and caveats: Accurate prediction of HLA-A and HLA-B alleles (for most subjects) was reportedly achieved from TCR beta sequences. It was reportedly the case that the classifier diagnosed cytomegalovirus status with high specificity and sensitivity.

Trimming stripped 0 bases from V and 2 bases from J, with 8 bases between. Germline V gene sequence: CDR1 SGHRS, CDR2 YFSETQ. CDR3 length: 15 amino acids. As to this clone: Its antigen is unidentified.

The PCR ran on 60 Vbeta and 13 Jbeta primers. Here immunoSEQ multiplex PCR was the method, and the copy in TCRdb shows in-frame clones only, minus some. This sample carries around 57,000 clones, with approximately 10% going to the ten biggest clones. What was sequenced was PBMCs. The J gene is TRBJ1-4, the V gene TRBV5-1, with D tentatively TRBD1 (5 bases). The clonotype was recovered from a woman aged 50 to 65 in good health and CMV-seropositive. CDR3: CASSLGRGTNEKLFF. The CDR3, as DNA: TGCGCCAGCAGCTTGGGGCGGGGGACTAATGAAAAACTGTTTTTT.